The present T cell receptor beta chain was sequenced within a study of identical twins. Study outcomes and limitations: A partial confounding effect on zero-insertion analyses could come from invariant MAIT and iNKT cells.

The CDR3 has 15 amino acids. Trimming removed 0 bases at V and 10 bases at J, with 13 bases between. In germline, CDR1 is MNHEY, CDR2 SMNVEV (reference sequence). Via MiXCR, TCRdb re-called the 5' RACE reads, giving one row per CDR3 protein. The data contain 1.5 million to 2 million distinct CDR3 sequences, under 35% of them singletons. About this clonotype itself: No antigen is known for it.

Sequencing was carried out using cord blood. The V gene is TRBV27, the J gene TRBJ1-6; D not certain. The clonotype comes from a newborn girl in good health. In DNA, the CDR3 is TGTGCCAGCAGTTTATCTGTTGGGGTGGGGTCACCCCTCCACTTT. Its translation is CASSLSVGVGSPLHF.